These 21 T cell receptor beta chains were sequenced from one sample in a study of blood T cell repertoires in COVID-19. The method was immunoSEQ multiplex PCR; TCRdb's version includes in-frame clones alone and lacks a portion of them. The sample holds some 370,000 clones, almost 90% seen once. Sequencing was done on a sample of peripheral blood. The receptors were gathered from a young man with active or convalescent COVID-19.

The rearrangement links TRBV4-2 to TRBJ2-1; TRBD2 matches 12 bases. The germline CDR1 and CDR2 sequences are LGHNA and YNFKEQ. The CDR3 totals 16 residues. The trim removed 4 bases at V and 3 bases at J, leaving 4 bases unmatched. Here the CDR3 reads CASSRLLAGGYNEQFF. As DNA, the CDR3 is TGTGCCAGCAGCCGCTTACTAGCGGGGGGCTACAATGAGCAGTTCTTC.

The chain couples TRBV24-1 to TRBJ2-2; 10 bases map to TRBD1. Germline CDR1 is KGHDR and CDR2 is SFDVKD. The junction had 3 bases not matched to a gene; V was cut back by 3 bases and J by 6 bases. The CDR3 length is 15 residues. The CDR3 spells CATSDLTGGPGELFF. The CDR3 nucleotides are TGTGCCACCAGTGATCTGACAGGGGGCCCCGGGGAGCTGTTTTTT.

This clone has a single count. The chain couples TRBV27 to TRBJ2-3; D is perhaps TRBD2 (6 bases). CDR1 and CDR2 from the germline V gene are MNHEY and SMNVEV (reference sequence). Trimming took off 5 bases at V and 2 bases at J, with 11 bases between the two ends. The CDR3 is made up of 14 amino acids. DNA for the CDR3: TGTGCCAGCAGTCAGACTAGTTTCACAGATACGCAGTATTTT. It yields the protein CASSQTSFTDTQYF.

V gene TRBV12-3 or TRBV12-4 combines with J gene TRBJ1-5, with 10 bases matching TRBD1. The CDR3 runs 13 residues. With V trimmed by 6 bases and J by 10 bases, 6 bases remained unmatched. CDR3 bases: TGTGCCAGCAGAAGACAGGGGGCATACCCCCAGCATTTT. Amino acids: CASRRQGAYPQHF.

The chain couples TRBV12-5 to TRBJ2-2; TRBD1 agrees at 7 bases. Germline lookup yields CDR1 LGHNT and CDR2 FRNRAP. The junction had 9 bases not matched to a gene; V was cut back by 5 bases and J by 3 bases. The CDR3 is made up of 16 amino acids. DNA of the CDR3: TGTGCTAGTGGTGACCTAAAGGGACAGTACACCGGGGAGCTGTTTTTT. Translating it yields CASGDLKGQYTGELFF.

In nucleotides, the CDR3 is TGTGCCACCGCGACGGGGTTTTGGGGCAATCAGCCCCAGCATTTT. As protein: CATATGFWGNQPQHF. The chain is built from TRBV19 and TRBJ1-5; D not certain. Germline V lookup: CDR1 LNHDA, CDR2 SQIVND (reference sequence). This CDR3 spans 15 amino acids. The V end was cut by 10 bases, the J end by 2 bases, with 18 bases between. The full variable domain, its missing parts supplied by reference TRBV19 and TRBJ1-5, is DGGITQSPKYLFRKEGQNVTLSCEQNLNHDAMYWYRQDPGQGLRLIYYSQIVNDFQKGDIAEGYSVSREKKESFPLTVTSAQKNPTAFYLCATATGFWGNQPQHFGDGTRLSIL.

This clone showed up just once. The chain recombines TRBV24-1 with TRBJ2-3; 12 bases are shared with TRBD2. The CDR3 is 16 residues long. V lost 3 bases and J lost 6; bases outside the gene matches: 6. The germline gives CDR1 KGHDR, CDR2 SFDVKD. CDR3 DNA: TGTGCCACCAGTGATGAACTAGCGGGGGGACGGGATACGCAGTATTTT. Residues: CATSDELAGGRDTQYF.

V gene TRBV15 combines with J gene TRBJ1-4; D possibly corresponds to TRBD1 (6 bases). The CDR3 spans 17 residues. Germline lookup yields CDR1 LNHNV and CDR2 YYDKDF (reference sequence). The V and J ends lost 2 bases and 7 bases respectively, with 20 bases between them. This chain's CDR3 is CATSRQNLGGHGEKLFF. DNA for the CDR3: TGTGCCACCAGCAGACAGAATCTTGGGGGCCATGGTGAAAAACTGTTTTTT.

The V call is TRBV14, the J call TRBJ2-1, with TRBD2 identical over 15 bases. Germline V gene lookup returns CDR1 SGHDN and CDR2 FVKESK. Trimming took 1 base from V and 7 from J; bases not matched to a gene: 8. The CDR3 consists of 18 residues. The CDR3 sequence is CASSQGLGLAGGWNEQFF. In DNA, the CDR3 is TGTGCCAGCAGCCAAGGCTTGGGACTAGCGGGAGGTTGGAATGAGCAGTTCTTC.

V gene TRBV28 combines with J gene TRBJ1-5, with TRBD1 matching 7 bases. Germline CDR1 reads MDHEN; CDR2 reads SYDVKM. With 7 bases clipped from V and 14 bases from J, the junction kept 11 bases outside the gene matches. CDR3 length: 12 amino acids. CDR3 coding DNA: TGTGCCAGCAACACATACGAGCAGGGGGAGCATTTT. Residues: CASNTYEQGEHF.

The CDR3 protein is CASSPTLESSEQYF. CDR3 coding DNA: TGTGCCAGCAGCCCGACGTTGGAGTCTTCCGAGCAGTACTTC. This sequence joins TRBV7-2 and TRBJ2-7; D uncertain. The V and J ends lost 5 bases and 6 bases respectively, with 17 bases between them. The CDR3 contains 14 residues. Germline CDR1 and CDR2: SGHTA and FQGNSA.

This chain connects TRBV5-6 to TRBJ2-1; 7 nucleotides align to TRBD2. This CDR3 has 11 amino acids. V lost 7 bases, J lost 7 bases, and 2 bases stayed unmatched. Germline CDR1 SGHDT, CDR2 YYEEEE. The CDR3 loop reads CASLGGNEQFF. In nucleotides, the CDR3 is TGTGCCAGCTTGGGAGGGAATGAGCAGTTCTTC.

The rearrangement uses TRBV10-3 and TRBJ1-6, with a tentative D call TRBD1 (5 bases). This CDR3 is built from 14 residues. Looked up from germline, CDR1 is ENHRY and CDR2 is SYGVKD. Trimming cost V 1 base and J 7 bases, with 8 bases left between them. Here the CDR3 reads CAISEFQGNSPLHF. The CDR3 coding sequence is TGTGCCATCAGTGAGTTCCAGGGAAATTCACCCCTCCACTTT.

The J gene is TRBJ1-5, the V gene TRBV5-5, with TRBD1 as a possible D gene (6 bases). Germline V gene data show CDR1 as SGHKS and CDR2 as YYEKEE (reference sequence). The CDR3 has 14 residues. Between the trimmed V and J ends, which lost 4 bases and 4 bases, there was a span of 12 bases. CDR3 coding DNA: TGTGCCAGCAGCGCTGGACAGTCAAATCAGCCCCAGCATTTT. It encodes CASSAGQSNQPQHF.

This clone appeared a few times. The chain uses TRBV28 and TRBJ2-7; possibly TRBD1 for D (6 bases). Trimming shortened V by 7 bases and J by 7 bases, and 14 bases separated the two germline ends. This CDR3 has 12 residues. CDR1 and CDR2 (germline): MDHEN, SYDVKM. The CDR3 loop reads CASKTDDREQYF. In nucleotides, the CDR3 is TGTGCCAGCAAGACAGACGACAGGGAGCAGTACTTC.

V is TRBV12-5 and J is TRBJ2-5; D is perhaps TRBD2 (6 bases). V was trimmed by 7 bases and J by 2 bases, leaving 14 bases between them. Germline assignment: CDR1 LGHNT and CDR2 FRNRAP. The CDR3 is 14 amino acids. CDR3 DNA: TGTGCTAGTGCCCTGGGGGGAATGCAAGAGACCCAGTACTTC. Its protein is CASALGGMQETQYF. Supplemented by reference TRBV12-5 and TRBJ2-5, the full variable domain reads DARVTQTPRHKVTEMGQEVTMRCQPILGHNTVFWYRQTMMQGLELLAYFRNRAPLDDSGMPKDRFSAEMPDATLATLKIQPSEPRDSAVYFCASALGGMQETQYFGPGTRLLVL.

The chain combines TRBV14 with TRBJ1-2; D gene ambiguous. V was shortened by 1 base and J by 4 bases, with 7 bases between the two germline ends. This CDR3 is 13 amino acids long. Germline V CDR1 and CDR2: SGHDN, FVKESK. In nucleotides, the CDR3 is TGTGCCAGCAGCCAAGCGGAGCTCTATGGCTACACCTTC. This sequence encodes CASSQAELYGYTF.

The chain uses TRBV6-5 and TRBJ2-5; D might be TRBD1 (8 bases). With 6 bases removed from V and 5 bases from J, the gap between germline ends came to 13 bases. CDR1 and CDR2 (germline): MNHEY, SVGAGI. The CDR3 loop spans 13 amino acids. CDR3 DNA: TGTGCCAGCAGACAACAGGGGGGGGAGACCCAGTACTTC. Translating it yields CASRQQGGETQYF.

The chain couples TRBV7-9 to TRBJ1-6, with D unclear. Trimming removed 0 bases from V and 5 bases from J, with 5 bases in between. The CDR3 loop spans 14 amino acids. Per the germline V gene, CDR1 is SEHNR and CDR2 is FQNEAQ (reference sequence). CDR3 sequence reads: CASSLALNNSPLHF. The CDR3 bases are TGTGCCAGCAGCTTAGCTTTAAATAATTCACCCCTCCACTTT.

The gene calls are TRBV5-1 and TRBJ2-7; D is possibly TRBD1 (6 bases). Deletions cut 4 bases from V and 0 bases from J, with 17 bases between. The CDR3 is made up of 16 amino acids. Germline assignment: CDR1 SGHRS and CDR2 YFSETQ. The CDR3 region has the DNA TGCGCCAGCAGCCCGGAACAGGGATTTGACTCCTACGAGCAGTACTTC. Protein sequence: CASSPEQGFDSYEQYF.

V usage is TRBV5-4 and J usage is TRBJ1-2, with TRBD1 identical over 12 bases. V lost 2 bases and J lost 8; bases outside the gene matches: 7. This CDR3 is built from 15 residues. In germline, CDR1 is SGHNT, CDR2 YYREEE (reference sequence). The CDR3 protein is CASSLPGQGALGYTF. The CDR3 nucleotides read TGTGCCAGCAGCTTACCGGGACAGGGGGCGCTGGGCTACACCTTC.